The rows below give T cell receptor beta chains drawn from one sample of a study of cytotoxic CD8 clonotypes in ibrutinib-treated CLL. Clones were sequenced by immunoSEQ multiplex PCR, and TCRdb holds only the in-frame ones, with some missing. The top ten clones hold roughly 7.6% of a sample with about 140,000 clones, 75% to 85% of them seen once. Sequencing was performed on PBMCs, taken after 36 months of ibrutinib treatment. The receptors shown here come from a human donor with chronic lymphocytic leukemia. CDR3s include the opening cysteine and the closing phenylalanine or tryptophan. The D gene is left open where the match is weak. Clone size, where shown, is once, few, many, or a class for clones that have expanded.

v_gene: TRBV2; abundance: -; d_gene: -; j_gene: TRBJ2-7; CDR3aa: CATHSRVSYEQYF
v_gene: TRBV4-1; abundance: -; d_gene: -; j_gene: TRBJ1-1; CDR3aa: CASSHQGTLNTEAFF
v_gene: TRBV2; abundance: -; d_gene: -; j_gene: TRBJ1-5; CDR3aa: CASSETDSNQPQHF
v_gene: TRBV5-1; abundance: -; d_gene: -; j_gene: TRBJ1-4; CDR3aa: CASSTALPGEKLFF
v_gene: TRBV7-9; abundance: -; d_gene: TRBD2; j_gene: TRBJ2-7; CDR3aa: CASSLVLASSSYEQYF
v_gene: TRBV19; abundance: -; d_gene: -; j_gene: TRBJ2-3; CDR3aa: CASSTPGTKTDTQYF
v_gene: TRBV4-2; abundance: -; d_gene: TRBD1; j_gene: TRBJ1-2; CDR3aa: CASSQDGDRVYGYTF
v_gene: TRBV27; abundance: few; d_gene: -; j_gene: TRBJ1-2; CDR3aa: CASSLAGPYGYTF
v_gene: TRBV7-8; abundance: -; d_gene: -; j_gene: TRBJ2-7; CDR3aa: CASRPASAYEQYF
v_gene: TRBV10-3; abundance: many; d_gene: TRBD2; j_gene: TRBJ2-7; CDR3aa: CAISESWGLALLYEQYF
v_gene: TRBV4-1; abundance: -; d_gene: -; j_gene: TRBJ1-2; CDR3aa: CASSQGATEAYGYTF
v_gene: TRBV4-1; abundance: -; d_gene: -; j_gene: TRBJ1-1; CDR3aa: CASSHQTGFTEAFF
v_gene: TRBV11-2; abundance: -; d_gene: TRBD2; j_gene: TRBJ2-5; CDR3aa: CASSTRTSGEETQYF
v_gene: TRBV18; abundance: -; d_gene: -; j_gene: TRBJ1-1; CDR3aa: CASSPVGSLNTEAFF
v_gene: TRBV5-1; abundance: few; d_gene: -; j_gene: TRBJ1-5; CDR3aa: CASSPSGVGNQPQHF
v_gene: TRBV19; abundance: -; d_gene: TRBD1; j_gene: TRBJ1-2; CDR3aa: CASKEGRTGYGYTF
v_gene: TRBV5-1; abundance: -; d_gene: -; j_gene: TRBJ1-1; CDR3aa: CASSLWGENTEAFF
v_gene: TRBV7-6; abundance: -; d_gene: -; j_gene: TRBJ1-1; CDR3aa: CASSLGGHRAFF
v_gene: TRBV5-6; abundance: -; d_gene: -; j_gene: TRBJ1-1; CDR3aa: CASSPLGRNTEAFF
v_gene: TRBV6-5; abundance: -; d_gene: -; j_gene: TRBJ1-2; CDR3aa: CASSFQQGNYGYTF
v_gene: TRBV10-3; abundance: -; d_gene: TRBD1; j_gene: TRBJ2-3; CDR3aa: CAISHTGGIADTQYF
v_gene: TRBV6-6; abundance: -; d_gene: -; j_gene: TRBJ2-7; CDR3aa: CASRSDADYEQYF
v_gene: TRBV5-6; abundance: -; d_gene: -; j_gene: TRBJ2-5; CDR3aa: CASSLVSKETQYF
v_gene: TRBV23-1; abundance: few; d_gene: -; j_gene: TRBJ1-2; CDR3aa: CASSHSDPEGYGYTF
v_gene: TRBV6-5; abundance: -; d_gene: TRBD1; j_gene: TRBJ1-2; CDR3aa: CASRQGARYGYTF
v_gene: TRBV5-1; abundance: -; d_gene: -; j_gene: TRBJ1-2; CDR3aa: CASSLEAGRYGYTF
v_gene: TRBV19; abundance: -; d_gene: -; j_gene: TRBJ1-3; CDR3aa: CASSILGTTIYF
v_gene: TRBV6-5; abundance: -; d_gene: TRBD2; j_gene: TRBJ2-5; CDR3aa: CASSSGAGGLGTQYF
v_gene: TRBV28; abundance: -; d_gene: -; j_gene: TRBJ1-2; CDR3aa: CASSLVGGIGYTF
v_gene: TRBV6-1; abundance: -; d_gene: -; j_gene: TRBJ2-1; CDR3aa: CASSDAPTRLLQFF
v_gene: TRBV7-3; abundance: -; d_gene: TRBD2; j_gene: TRBJ2-1; CDR3aa: CASSPSLAGDNEQFF
v_gene: TRBV5-8; abundance: -; d_gene: TRBD1; j_gene: TRBJ1-2; CDR3aa: CASSLAAGGGYGYTF
v_gene: TRBV15; abundance: -; d_gene: -; j_gene: TRBJ1-6; CDR3aa: CATSQNRQNSPLHF